These 20 T cell receptor beta chains were sequenced from one sample in a study of blood T cell repertoires in COVID-19. Here immunoSEQ multiplex PCR was the method, and the copy in TCRdb shows in-frame clones only, minus some. The data contain about 82,000 clones, 65% to 90% of them singletons. The specimen sequenced was peripheral blood. The receptors shown here come from a man older than 75 with acute or convalescent COVID-19.

The CDR3 loop is CASSQDIPRYIGTGVPYGYTF. The CDR3 region has the DNA TGCGCCAGCAGCCAAGATATACCCCGCTATATTGGGACAGGAGTTCCCTATGGCTACACCTTC. V gene TRBV4-3 combines with J gene TRBJ1-2; 8 nucleotides agree with TRBD1. The CDR3 sequence is 21 residues long. V lost 0 bases and J lost 4; bases outside the gene matches: 22. Germline CDR1 and CDR2: LGHNA and YSLEER.

The chain is built from TRBV30 and TRBJ1-1; D is possibly TRBD1 (6 bases). The CDR3 consists of 13 residues. V was shortened by 3 bases and J by 7 bases, with 15 bases between the two germline ends. In germline, CDR1 is GTSNPN, CDR2 SVGIG (reference sequence). CDR3 protein: CAWSGRGVGEAFF. The CDR3 DNA reads TGTGCCTGGAGCGGCAGGGGAGTGGGTGAAGCTTTCTTT. Variable domain in full (rest from reference TRBV30 and TRBJ1-1): SQTIHQWPATLVQPVGSPLSLECTVEGTSNPNLYWYRQAAGRGLQLLFYSVGIGQISSEVPQNLSASRPQDRQFILSSKKLLLSDSGFYLCAWSGRGVGEAFFGQGTRLTVV.

This chain joins TRBV18 and TRBJ2-1; 9 nucleotides line up with TRBD2. Looked up from germline, CDR1 is KGHSH and CDR2 is LQKENI. The CDR3 runs to 16 residues. Germline trimming cut 5 bases from V and 5 bases from J; bases unmatched to any gene: 10. This CDR3 reads CASSSLLAGKDNEQFF. CDR3 nucleotide sequence: TGTGCCAGCTCATCCTTACTAGCGGGCAAGGACAATGAGCAGTTCTTC.

The J gene is TRBJ2-5, the V gene TRBV19; 7 bases fit TRBD1. The CDR3 has 14 residues. J was trimmed by 2 bases and V by 8 bases; bases with no gene match: 8. The germline gives CDR1 LNHDA, CDR2 SQIVND (reference sequence). CDR3 bases: TGTGCCAGTTCTACAGGGGTAATACAAGAGACCCAGTACTTC. Protein: CASSTGVIQETQYF.

This clone has more than one count but fewer than ten. The CDR3 protein is CASSQERQAVADTQYF. In DNA, the CDR3 is TGTGCCAGCAGCCAAGAGAGACAGGCTGTGGCAGATACGCAGTATTTT. The rearrangement links TRBV4-2 to TRBJ2-3; possibly TRBD1 for D (6 bases). The germline V gene has CDR1 LGHNA and CDR2 YNFKEQ. V was shortened by 0 bases and J by 4 bases, with 14 bases between the two germline ends. The CDR3 covers 16 residues.

This chain joins TRBV24-1 and TRBJ2-5; 8 positions match TRBD1. With V trimmed by 5 bases and J by 4 bases, 8 bases remained unmatched. The CDR3 extends over 15 amino acids. Germline V gives CDR1 KGHDR, CDR2 SFDVKD. CDR3 sequence reads: CATSARTGWGETQYF. CDR3 sequence (DNA): TGTGCCACCAGTGCCCGGACAGGGTGGGGAGAGACCCAGTACTTC.

The chain combines TRBV5-4 with TRBJ2-5; tentative D call: TRBD2 (5 bases). CDR3 size: 15 residues. Germline V CDR1 and CDR2: SGHNT, YYREEE (reference sequence). Trimming removed 0 bases at V and 5 bases at J, with 14 bases between. The CDR3 DNA sequence: TGTGCCAGCAGCTTGGGGGGATCAACGGGGGAGACCCAGTACTTC. Its translation is CASSLGGSTGETQYF.

This rearrangement joins TRBV11-2 to TRBJ2-7; tentatively, D is TRBD2 (6 bases). CDR3 size: 15 residues. V was pared by 5 bases and J by 7 bases, with 21 bases between. Germline V gene data show CDR1 as SGHAT and CDR2 as FQNNGV. CDR3 amino acids: CASSGTSIPSNEQYF. DNA for the CDR3: TGTGCCAGCAGCGGGACTTCAATACCCTCGAATGAGCAGTACTTC.

CDR3 region: CASGTGALDNYGYTF. The DNA of the CDR3 is TGTGCCAGCGGGACAGGGGCGCTGGATAACTATGGCTACACCTTC. V and J are TRBV6-5 and TRBJ1-2, with 10 bases aligning to TRBD1. The CDR3 runs to 15 residues. V gave up 8 bases and J gave up 1 base; unmatched junction bases: 7. Germline V lookup: CDR1 MNHEY, CDR2 SVGAGI.

This chain joins TRBV6-6 and TRBJ2-2; 7 nucleotides align to TRBD1. The germline V gene has CDR1 MNHNY and CDR2 SVGAGI (reference sequence). Unmatched junction bases numbered 3, after V lost 4 bases and J lost 7 bases. The CDR3 runs 13 residues. CDR3 region: CASSWDSGGELFF. Written as DNA, the CDR3 is TGTGCCAGCAGTTGGGACAGTGGCGGGGAGCTGTTTTTT.

The chain joins TRBV4-1 to TRBJ2-1; the match to TRBD2 covers 10 bases. The length of the CDR3 is 19 residues. Trimming took 1 base from V and 4 from J; bases not matched to a gene: 13. Germline loops: CDR1 MGHRA, CDR2 YSYEKL. CDR3 DNA sequence: TGCGCCAGCAGCCAAGCGCCGGGGACTAGCGTCCCGAGGTACAATGAGCAGTTCTTC. The encoded protein is CASSQAPGTSVPRYNEQFF.

The chain combines TRBV5-1 with TRBJ2-3; a weak D match, TRBD1 (6 bases). V lost 2 bases, J lost 0 bases, and 10 bases lay in between. The CDR3 consists of 15 residues. CDR1 and CDR2 (germline): SGHRS, YFSETQ. The CDR3: CASSFRGASTDTQYF. In DNA, the CDR3 is TGCGCCAGCAGCTTCAGGGGCGCTAGCACAGATACGCAGTATTTT.

This chain links TRBV29-1 with TRBJ1-2; 7 nucleotides align to TRBD1. Per the germline V gene, CDR1 is SQVTM and CDR2 is ANQGSEA. The CDR3 loop spans 13 amino acids. The J segment lost 6 bases and the V segment lost 6 bases, leaving 10 bases of the junction unmatched. In DNA, the CDR3 is TGCAGCGTGGGAGAGACAGGGAATGATGGCTACACCTTC. Translating gives CSVGETGNDGYTF.

The gene calls are TRBV18 and TRBJ2-3; TRBD1 matches at 7 bases. V lost 3 bases to trimming and J lost 0 bases; unmatched junction nucleotides: 3. The CDR3 is 15 amino acids. The germline V gene has CDR1 KGHSH and CDR2 LQKENI. The CDR3 region has the DNA TGTGCCAGCTCACCGCCGGGACAGAGCACAGATACGCAGTATTTT. This sequence encodes CASSPPGQSTDTQYF.

The chain carries TRBV27 and TRBJ2-3, with 9 bases aligning to TRBD1. This CDR3 contains 14 residues. Germline CDR1 is MNHEY and CDR2 is SMNVEV (reference sequence). Trimming at V came to 4 bases and at J to 6 bases, leaving 5 bases not matched to a gene. In DNA form, the CDR3 reads TGTGCCAGCAGTTGGGGACAGGGATGGGATACGCAGTATTTT. Translation: CASSWGQGWDTQYF.

This chain connects TRBV27 to TRBJ1-4; 9 bases fit TRBD1. The CDR3 covers 13 residues. The junction had 6 bases not matched to a gene; V was cut back by 6 bases and J by 10 bases. Germline lookup yields CDR1 MNHEY and CDR2 SMNVEV (reference sequence). CDR3: CASRGTGSGKLFF. CDR3 nucleotide sequence: TGTGCCAGCAGGGGGACAGGGTCCGGAAAACTGTTTTTT. Drawing the rest from reference TRBV27 and TRBJ1-4, the complete variable domain is EAQVTQNPRYLITVTGKKLTVTCSQNMNHEYMSWYRQDPGLGLRQIYYSMNVEVTDKGDVPEGYKVSRKEKRNFPLILESPSPNQTSLYFCASRGTGSGKLFFGSGTQLSVL.

This chain joins TRBV18 and TRBJ2-1; 8 bases fit TRBD2. The V gene's germline CDR1 is KGHSH and CDR2 LQKENI. The trim removed 2 bases at V and 6 bases at J, leaving 6 bases unmatched. This CDR3 comprises 15 residues. The CDR3 coding sequence is TGTGCCAGCTCACCAACACTAGCGGAGGGCAATGAGCAGTTCTTC. Protein sequence: CASSPTLAEGNEQFF.

The table lists this clone with many counts. This CDR3 reads CASRRNSNYGYTF. The CDR3 bases are TGTGCCAGCAGGCGGAATTCTAACTATGGCTACACCTTC. The chain links TRBV5-4 to TRBJ1-2, with no clear D. The ends were cut back, 5 bases at V and 0 bases at J, with 8 bases in the middle. This CDR3 has 13 residues. The germline V gene encodes CDR1 SGHNT and CDR2 YYREEE (reference sequence).

This chain links TRBV7-9 with TRBJ2-7, with 10 bases aligning to TRBD2. This CDR3 is 15 amino acids long. With 5 bases clipped from V and 7 bases from J, the junction kept 11 bases outside the gene matches. Germline V gene lookup returns CDR1 SEHNR and CDR2 FQNEAQ (reference sequence). The CDR3 region is CASSQPGLAYAEQYF. The CDR3 bases are TGTGCCAGCAGCCAACCGGGACTAGCGTATGCAGAGCAGTACTTC.

The chain has TRBV6-5 and TRBJ2-7; 9 bases fit TRBD2. Looked up from germline, CDR1 is MNHEY and CDR2 is SVGAGI. The CDR3 extends over 15 amino acids. Unmatched junction bases numbered 15, after V lost 10 bases and J lost 5 bases. The DNA of the CDR3 is TGTGCCACCCATCGTTGGGCTAGCGGGACCCACGAGCAGTACTTC. It codes for CATHRWASGTHEQYF.